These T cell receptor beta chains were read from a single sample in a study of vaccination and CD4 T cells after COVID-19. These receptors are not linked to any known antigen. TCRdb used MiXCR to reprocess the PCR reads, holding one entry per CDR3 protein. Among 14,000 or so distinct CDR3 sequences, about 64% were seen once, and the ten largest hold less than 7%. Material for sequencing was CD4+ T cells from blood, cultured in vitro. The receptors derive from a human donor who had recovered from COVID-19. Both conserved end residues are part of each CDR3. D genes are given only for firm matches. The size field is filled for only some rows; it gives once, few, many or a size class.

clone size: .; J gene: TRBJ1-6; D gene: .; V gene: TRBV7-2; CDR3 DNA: TGTGCCAGCAGCTTAGTCGGGGGCGCGGATTCACCCCTCCACTTT; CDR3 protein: CASSLVGGADSPLHF
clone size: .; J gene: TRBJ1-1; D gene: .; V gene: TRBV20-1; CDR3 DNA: TGCAGCGTCTCCGGAGGGGCCACTGAAGCTTTCTTT; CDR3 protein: CSVSGGATEAFF
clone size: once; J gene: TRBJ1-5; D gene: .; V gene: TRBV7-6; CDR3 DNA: TGTGCCAGCAGCGCAGGCAACGGAAAGCCCCAGCATTTT; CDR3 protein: CASSAGNGKPQHF
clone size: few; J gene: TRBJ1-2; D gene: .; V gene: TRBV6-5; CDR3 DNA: TGTGCCAGCAGTTACTCGACGACGCCTTTCTATGGCTACACCTTC; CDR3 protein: CASSYSTTPFYGYTF
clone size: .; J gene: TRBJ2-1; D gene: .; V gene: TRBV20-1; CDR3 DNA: TGCAGTGCTAGAGGGCCAGGGGGGGATGAGCAGTTCTTC; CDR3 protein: CSARGPGGDEQFF
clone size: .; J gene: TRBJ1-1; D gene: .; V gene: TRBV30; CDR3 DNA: TGTGCCTGGAGTCCCTACCCGGGCGGGACTGAAGCTTTCTTT; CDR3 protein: CAWSPYPGGTEAFF
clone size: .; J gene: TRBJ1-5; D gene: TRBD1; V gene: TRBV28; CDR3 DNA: TGTGCCAGCAGCATACAGGGGTCTAGCAATCAGCCCCAGCATTTT; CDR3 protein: CASSIQGSSNQPQHF
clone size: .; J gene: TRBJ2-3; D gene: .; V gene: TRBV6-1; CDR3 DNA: TGTGCCAGCAGACCCGGGGCTCGGGCAGATACGCAGTATTTT; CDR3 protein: CASRPGARADTQYF
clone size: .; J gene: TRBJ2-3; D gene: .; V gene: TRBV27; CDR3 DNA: TGTGCCTCCCGGGGACGAGTTACGCAGTATTTT; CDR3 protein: CASRGRVTQYF
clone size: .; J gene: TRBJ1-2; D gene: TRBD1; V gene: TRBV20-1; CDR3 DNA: TGCAGTGCTAGCCCCACAGGGGGCGCATTAGACTATGGCTACACCTTC; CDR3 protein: CSASPTGGALDYGYTF
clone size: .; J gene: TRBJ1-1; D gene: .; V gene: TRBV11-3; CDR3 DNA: TGTGCCAGCAGCCTTCAAATTGGGGGCACTGAAGCTTTCTTT; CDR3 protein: CASSLQIGGTEAFF
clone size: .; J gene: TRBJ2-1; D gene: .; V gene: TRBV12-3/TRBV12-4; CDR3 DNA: TGTGCCACTACGACTGCTTACAATGAGCAGTTCTTC; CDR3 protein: CATTTAYNEQFF
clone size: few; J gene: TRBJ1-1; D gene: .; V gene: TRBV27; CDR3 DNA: TGTGCCAGCCACAAGAACACTGAAGCTTTCTTT; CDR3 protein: CASHKNTEAFF
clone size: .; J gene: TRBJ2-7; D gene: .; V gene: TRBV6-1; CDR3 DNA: TGTGCCAGCTCCCCAGGAGGCGGGACCACCTACGAGCAGTACTTC; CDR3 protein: CASSPGGGTTYEQYF
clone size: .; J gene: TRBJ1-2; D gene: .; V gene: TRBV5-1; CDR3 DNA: TGCGCCAGCAGCTTGGACAGCTATGGCTACACCTTC; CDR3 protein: CASSLDSYGYTF
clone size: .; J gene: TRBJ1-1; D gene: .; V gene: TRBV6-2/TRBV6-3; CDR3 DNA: TGTGCCAGCAGTGGCGGGAACATGAACACTGAAGCTTTCTTT; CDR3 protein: CASSGGNMNTEAFF
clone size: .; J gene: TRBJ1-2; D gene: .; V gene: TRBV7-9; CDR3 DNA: TGTGCCAGCAGCCCCGTCGGGGGGATGAGCTACACCTTC; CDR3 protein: CASSPVGGMSYTF
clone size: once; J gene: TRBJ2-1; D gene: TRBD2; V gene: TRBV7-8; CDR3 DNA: TGTGCCAGCAGTTTAAGCGGGAGCACCTACAATGAGCAGTTCTTC; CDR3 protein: CASSLSGSTYNEQFF
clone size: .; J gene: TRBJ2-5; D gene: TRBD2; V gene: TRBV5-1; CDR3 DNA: TGCGCCACCACTGCGGGCGGGAGCTTTCAAGAGACCCAGTACTTC; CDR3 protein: CATTAGGSFQETQYF
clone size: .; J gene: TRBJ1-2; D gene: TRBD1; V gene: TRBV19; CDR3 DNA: TGTGCCAGTAGGAGACAGGGGGCAGACTATGGCTACACCTTC; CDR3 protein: CASRRQGADYGYTF
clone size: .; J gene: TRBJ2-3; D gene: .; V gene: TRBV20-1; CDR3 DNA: TGCAGTGCTCGAACCCCTCTGGGGGTCCCAGATACGCAGTATTTT; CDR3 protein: CSARTPLGVPDTQYF
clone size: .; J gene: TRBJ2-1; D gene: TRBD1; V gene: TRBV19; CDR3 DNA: TGTGCCAGTTCCGGGACAGGGGGCAATGAGCAGTTCTTC; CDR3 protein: CASSGTGGNEQFF
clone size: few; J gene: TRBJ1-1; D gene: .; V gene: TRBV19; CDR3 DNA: TGTGCCAGTAGTCTACAGGGAACTGAAGCTTTCTTT; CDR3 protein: CASSLQGTEAFF
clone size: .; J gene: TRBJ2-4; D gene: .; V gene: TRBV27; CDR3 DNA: TGTGCCAGCAGTCCTCCCTACACCGGCTCAGCCAAAAACATTCAGTACTTC; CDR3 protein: CASSPPYTGSAKNIQYF
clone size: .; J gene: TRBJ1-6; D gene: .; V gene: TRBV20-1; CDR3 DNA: TGCAGTACACGGGGCAGGGAGGATTCACCCCTCCACTTT; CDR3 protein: CSTRGREDSPLHF
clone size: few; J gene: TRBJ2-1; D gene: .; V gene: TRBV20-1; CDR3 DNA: TGCAGTGCTCCCCTCTACAATGAGCAGTTCTTC; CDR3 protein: CSAPLYNEQFF
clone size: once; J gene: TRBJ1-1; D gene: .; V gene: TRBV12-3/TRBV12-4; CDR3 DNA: TGTGCCAGCAGTTTAAACTCAGGGGTAACTGAAGCTTTCTTT; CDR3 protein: CASSLNSGVTEAFF
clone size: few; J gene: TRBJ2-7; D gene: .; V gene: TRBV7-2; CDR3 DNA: TGTGCCAGCAGCAAAGGGGGGAGGGCCGGGGCGTACGAGCAGTACTTC; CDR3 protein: CASSKGGRAGAYEQYF
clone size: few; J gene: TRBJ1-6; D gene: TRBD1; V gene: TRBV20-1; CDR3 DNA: TGCAGTGCGACATCGAGTGGGACAGGCTTTAATTCACCCCTCCACTTT; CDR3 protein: CSATSSGTGFNSPLHF
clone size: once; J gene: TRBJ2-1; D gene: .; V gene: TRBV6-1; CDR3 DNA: TGTGCCACCCAGAACACCCAGTACAATGAGCAGTTCTTC; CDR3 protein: CATQNTQYNEQFF
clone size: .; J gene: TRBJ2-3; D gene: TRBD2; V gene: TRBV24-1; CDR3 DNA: TGTGCCACCAGTGATCGAGGGACTAGCGGGATTTTTACAGATACGCAGTATTTT; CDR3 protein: CATSDRGTSGIFTDTQYF
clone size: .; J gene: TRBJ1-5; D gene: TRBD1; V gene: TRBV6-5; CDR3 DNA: TGTGCCAGCAGTTATCGACAGGGGGCCAATCAGCCCCAGCATTTT; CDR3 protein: CASSYRQGANQPQHF
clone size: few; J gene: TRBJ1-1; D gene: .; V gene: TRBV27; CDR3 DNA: TGTGCCAGCATTAAGGGGCGAATGAACACTGAAGCTTTCTTT; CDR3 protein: CASIKGRMNTEAFF
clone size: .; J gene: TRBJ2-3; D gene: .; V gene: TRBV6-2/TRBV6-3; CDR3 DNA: TGTGCCAGCAGTTACTCGAGCGCCCAGGCCACAGATACGCAGTATTTT; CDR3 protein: CASSYSSAQATDTQYF
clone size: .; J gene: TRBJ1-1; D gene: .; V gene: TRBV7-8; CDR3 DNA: TGTGCCAGCAGCTTAAGGCAGCCGAACACTGAAGCTTTCTTT; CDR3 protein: CASSLRQPNTEAFF
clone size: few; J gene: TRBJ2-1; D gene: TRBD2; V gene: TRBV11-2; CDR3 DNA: TGTGCCAGCAGCTTAGCCGGGACTATCTCCTACAATGAGCAGTTCTTC; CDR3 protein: CASSLAGTISYNEQFF
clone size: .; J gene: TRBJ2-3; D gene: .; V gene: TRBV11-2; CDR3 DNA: TGTGCCAGCAGCTTAGATCTGAGGGATACGCAGTATTTT; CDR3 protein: CASSLDLRDTQYF
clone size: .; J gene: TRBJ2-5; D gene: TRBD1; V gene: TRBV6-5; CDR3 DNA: TGTGCCAGCAGTTCGGACAGGGGAGATGAGACCCAGTACTTC; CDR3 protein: CASSSDRGDETQYF
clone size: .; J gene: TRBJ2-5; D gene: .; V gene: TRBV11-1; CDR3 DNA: TGTGCCAGCAGCTTAATAGGGGGATCTCGGGAGACCCAGTACTTC; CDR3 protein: CASSLIGGSRETQYF
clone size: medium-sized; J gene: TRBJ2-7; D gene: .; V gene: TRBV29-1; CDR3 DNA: TGCAGCGTTGAAGAGGGAACGGGGAACTACGAGCAGTACTTC; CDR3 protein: CSVEEGTGNYEQYF
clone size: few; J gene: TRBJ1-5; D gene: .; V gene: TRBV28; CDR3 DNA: TGTGCCAGCAGAGGCCCAGGACAGCCCCAGCATTTT; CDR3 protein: CASRGPGQPQHF